The entry below describes one TCR beta chain. Its antigen is still unknown. Base qualities were left out, and no much larger clone turns up one base away. This sample is part of a study of T cell changes during pregnancy in multiple sclerosis (dated by TCRdb to between 2018 and 2020). Turning to the overall study: The study examined how the T cell repertoire changed over the course of pregnancy in women with multiple sclerosis.

The library was generated by the immunoSEQ multiplex PCR assay. What TCRdb holds here is the immuneACCESS table cut down to in-frame rearrangements. Part of the clones is not present; checked against another copy, under half of the missing clones reflect an unresolved V gene, and the others are unexplained. This sample is represented by around 13,000 clones; under 90% of them were singletons. Together, the top ten hold around 12% of the sample. This specimen was CD8+ T cells from peripheral blood mononuclear cells, taken after pregnancy. This receptor was obtained from a female donor in good health, enrolled as a control in a pregnancy study.

The DNA sequence reads TGTGCCAGCAGCCTGCGGACAGGGGACCAAGAGACCCAGTACTTC. Translated, this is CASSLRTGDQETQYF. Recombination connected TRBV4-2 to TRBJ2-5; 9 bases in the junction line up with TRBD1. The CDR3 sequence holds 15 residues, the cysteine and phenylalanine included. The CDR3 DNA has 45 bases and is translated from base 1. The germline V gene sets CDR1 to LGHNA and CDR2 to YNFKEQ. Clipping removes 4 bases from V and 0 bases from J, with 3 as the unmatched junction base count.